Listed below are T cell receptor beta chains from one sample, sequenced in a study of shared clonotypes between healthy human individuals. Assay used: immunoSEQ multiplex PCR; TCRdb lists only in-frame clones, some missing. The table lists 170,000 or so clones, roughly 70% of them singletons. The sequenced material came from memory CD4+ T cells sorted from blood. These receptors originate from a man younger than 40 in good health. CDR3s include the opening cysteine and the closing phenylalanine or tryptophan. Each record gives: V gene, clone size, D gene, J gene, CDR3 DNA, CDR3 protein. D genes are given only for firm matches. The size of a clone is reported for some rows only, either as once, few or many, or as a class for expanded clones.

TRBV27	.	TRBD1	TRBJ2-1	TGTGCCAGCAGTCCGGACAGGAACTCCTACAATGAGCAGTTCTTC	CASSPDRNSYNEQFF
TRBV2	.	.	TRBJ2-1	TGTGCCAGCAGTGTGGGAGCGCCCAATGAGCAGTTCTTC	CASSVGAPNEQFF
TRBV28	.	.	TRBJ2-6	TGTGCCTGCAGGGTGACCTCTGGGGCCAACGTCCTGACTTTC	CACRVTSGANVLTF
TRBV10-2	.	.	TRBJ2-5	TGCGCCAGCAGTGATTGGAAACAGCAAGAGACCCAGTACTTC	CASSDWKQQETQYF
TRBV28	few	.	TRBJ2-7	TGTGCCAGCAGTCACTACGTCTTCTACGAGCAGTACTTC	CASSHYVFYEQYF
TRBV7-9	.	TRBD1	TRBJ1-3	TGTGCCAGCAGCCTGAGCGGGTCCGGGACAGCTTCTGGAAACACCATATATTTT	CASSLSGSGTASGNTIYF
TRBV11-2	.	.	TRBJ2-1	TGTGCCAGCAGCTTAGCCTTGGCCGACAATGAGCAGTTCTTC	CASSLALADNEQFF
TRBV11-1	.	TRBD2	TRBJ2-2	TGTGCCAGCAGCTTAGTTGGGGGACTAGCGACCGGGGAGCTGTTTTTT	CASSLVGGLATGELFF
TRBV5-4	.	TRBD2	TRBJ2-7	TGTGCCAGCACTTCCGCGGGAGGTCGCGAGCAGTACTTC	CASTSAGGREQYF
TRBV23-1	.	TRBD1	TRBJ2-7	TGCGCCAGCAGTCAAACCGGGACAGGGCTCTCCGAGCAGTACTTC	CASSQTGTGLSEQYF
TRBV9	many	TRBD1	TRBJ2-5	TGTGCCAGCAGCGTAGACGGGACAGGGGTCAAAGAGACCCAGTACTTC	CASSVDGTGVKETQYF
TRBV28	.	.	TRBJ1-2	TGTGCCAGCAGTTTATGGTCCAGGGTGGATGGCTACACCTTC	CASSLWSRVDGYTF
TRBV7-2	.	.	TRBJ1-5	TGTGCCAGCAGCGCCTCAGTGAATCAGCCCCAGCATTTT	CASSASVNQPQHF
TRBV7-8	.	TRBD2	TRBJ2-3	TGTGCCAGCAGCTTAAATGGCGGGAGACCGGGCACAGATACGCAGTATTTT	CASSLNGGRPGTDTQYF
TRBV9	once	TRBD1	TRBJ2-7	TGTGCCAGCAGCGTATCGGGGACAGGGGTGGCCCTCTACGAGCAGTACTTC	CASSVSGTGVALYEQYF
TRBV7-6	.	TRBD2	TRBJ2-7	TGTGCCAGCAGCTTAGACGGGAGGGCTGTCGAGCAGTACTTC	CASSLDGRAVEQYF
TRBV18	few	.	TRBJ1-1	TGTGCCAGCTCACCGGGAGGGAACACTGAAGCTTTCTTT	CASSPGGNTEAFF
TRBV4-1	.	TRBD1	TRBJ2-5	TGCGCCAGCAGCCAAGTCGGGACAGGGGAAGAGACCCAGTACTTC	CASSQVGTGEETQYF
TRBV5-1	.	TRBD2	TRBJ2-7	TGCGCCAGCAGCCCGGGTCTAGCGGCGGGATCCTACGAGCAGTACTTC	CASSPGLAAGSYEQYF
TRBV13	few	.	TRBJ2-7	TGTGCCAGCAGCCAAGAAAAAACACGAAACCCCTACGAGCAGTACTTC	CASSQEKTRNPYEQYF
TRBV19	many	.	TRBJ1-1	TGTGCCAGTAGTTCACGACCGGGACTTAACACTGAAGCTTTCTTT	CASSSRPGLNTEAFF
TRBV28	.	.	TRBJ1-1	TGTGCCAGCCGCAGGGATGGGCCTGAAGCTTTCTTT	CASRRDGPEAFF
TRBV4-2	.	TRBD2	TRBJ2-1	TGTGCCAGCAGCCAAGATCCTAGCGGGATCTACAATGAGCAGTTCTTC	CASSQDPSGIYNEQFF
TRBV5-6	.	TRBD2	TRBJ2-1	TGTGCCAGCAGCTTAATAAGGCTAGCGGGCTTCAATGAGCAGTTCTTC	CASSLIRLAGFNEQFF
TRBV7-6	once	.	TRBJ2-1	TGTGCCAGCAGCCCCGGGGCCTCCTACAATGAGCAGTTCTTC	CASSPGASYNEQFF
TRBV7-9	.	TRBD2	TRBJ2-3	TGTGCCAGCAGAAGACTAGCGAGAAGCACAGATACGCAGTATTTT	CASRRLARSTDTQYF
TRBV18	.	.	TRBJ2-3	TGTGCCAGCTCAATACTCAGGAGCACAGATACGCAGTATTTT	CASSILRSTDTQYF
TRBV28	few	TRBD2	TRBJ2-7	TGTGCCAGCAGTTTCGGTCGGCTAGCGGGAGGGCGGATTTCCTACGAGCAGTACTTC	CASSFGRLAGGRISYEQYF
TRBV18	.	TRBD2	TRBJ2-2	TGTGCCAGCTCACCAGAAGCGGGAGGGTTCGGTATCACCGGGGAGCTGTTTTTT	CASSPEAGGFGITGELFF
TRBV5-4	.	.	TRBJ2-3	TGTGCCAGTGGGGATTCAGTGCGTCCGCAGTATTTT	CASGDSVRPQYF
TRBV6-6	.	.	TRBJ1-2	TGTGCCAGCAGCCCCTTGGAGGGGGTCTATGGCTACACCTTC	CASSPLEGVYGYTF
TRBV4-2	few	TRBD2	TRBJ2-3	TGTGCCAGCAGCCGCCAGAGCGGGAGTGCAGATACGCAGTATTTT	CASSRQSGSADTQYF
TRBV4-1	.	.	TRBJ1-2	TGCGCCAGCAGCCATTTAATGAGGGCTGACTATGGCTACACCTTC	CASSHLMRADYGYTF
TRBV29-1	few	TRBD1	TRBJ2-1	TGCAGCGTTGAGGGAGGACAGGGGGCAAATGAGCAGTTCTTC	CSVEGGQGANEQFF
TRBV5-1	many	.	TRBJ2-5	TGCGCCAGCAGCTTGAACGTTGGACTCATCCAAGAGACCCAGTACTTC	CASSLNVGLIQETQYF
TRBV4-2	.	.	TRBJ2-4	TGTGCCAGCAGCCAAGAAGGGAATCGGGAAAACATTCAGTACTTC	CASSQEGNRENIQYF
TRBV21-1	.	.	TRBJ1-1	TGTGCCAGCAGCAAAGGATTGGGCACAGGGGAGAAAATGAACACTGAAGCTTTCTTT	CASSKGLGTGEKMNTEAFF
TRBV28	.	.	TRBJ1-5	TGTGCCAGCAGGCAAGGGGGGTTCAATCAGCCCCAGCATTTT	CASRQGGFNQPQHF
TRBV10-3	once	.	TRBJ1-3	TGTGCCACCAGCGGGTTTTTCTCTGGAAACACCATATATTTT	CATSGFFSGNTIYF
TRBV5-5	.	TRBD1	TRBJ2-1	TGTGCCAGCAGCTTGGCCGGGACAGGCAATGAGCAGTTCTTC	CASSLAGTGNEQFF
TRBV23-1	.	.	TRBJ1-1	TGCGCCAGCAGTCAGGGAGCGGACACTGAAGCTTTCTTT	CASSQGADTEAFF
TRBV6-1	.	.	TRBJ2-7	TGTGCCACAGGGGAGGGGGGGGCCATCGAGCAGTACTTC	CATGEGGAIEQYF
TRBV11-3	.	TRBD1	TRBJ1-1	TGTGCCAGCAGCTTAACGGAGGGGGCGAATGAAGCTTTCTTT	CASSLTEGANEAFF
TRBV27	.	TRBD2	TRBJ2-1	TGTGCCAGCAGTCCCCTGGGACTAGCGGGGGACAATGAGCAGTTCTTC	CASSPLGLAGDNEQFF
TRBV7-9	many	.	TRBJ2-1	TGTGCCAGCAGCGTAGGGACTTCTACATTACTACCACAGTTCTTC	CASSVGTSTLLPQFF
TRBV18	.	TRBD1	TRBJ2-1	TGTGCCAGCTCACCACTTAGGGACAGTGGACGGTTCATAATGGAGCAGTTCTTC	CASSPLRDSGRFIMEQFF
TRBV27	.	.	TRBJ2-6	TGTGCCAGCAGTCCTGGGGCCAACGTCCTGACTTTC	CASSPGANVLTF
TRBV6-1	.	.	TRBJ2-1	TGTGCCAGCAGTGACAAGGGCCGGGGTTACAATGAGCAGTTCTTC	CASSDKGRGYNEQFF
TRBV6-1	few	TRBD2	TRBJ2-2	TGTGCCAGCAGAGAAGCGGGAGGGGGGGTTCCCGGGGAGCTGTTTTTT	CASREAGGGVPGELFF
TRBV6-1	.	TRBD1	TRBJ1-1	TGTGCCAGCAAACAGGGGTCTTCCATGAACACTGAAGCTTTCTTT	CASKQGSSMNTEAFF
TRBV27	.	TRBD1	TRBJ2-5	TGTGCCAGCAGTGTACGAAGGACAGGGCGGAAAGAGACCCAGTACTTC	CASSVRRTGRKETQYF
TRBV10-2	.	TRBD2	TRBJ2-1	TGCGCCAGCAGCGGACTAGCGGGAGGCCCGGACCCTTACAATGAGCAGTTCTTC	CASSGLAGGPDPYNEQFF
TRBV9	.	.	TRBJ2-3	TGTGCCAGCAGCGTAGCTGGGATAGGGCGCACAGATACGCAGTATTTT	CASSVAGIGRTDTQYF
TRBV9	few	.	TRBJ2-3	TGTGCCAGCACCGTCAGCACAGATACGCAGTATTTT	CASTVSTDTQYF
TRBV9	.	TRBD2	TRBJ2-3	TGTGCCAGCAGCTTGATCGGGACTAGCGTGACAGATACGCAGTATTTT	CASSLIGTSVTDTQYF
TRBV2	once	.	TRBJ2-7	TGTGCCAGCAGATACGCCTACGAGCAGTACTTC	CASRYAYEQYF